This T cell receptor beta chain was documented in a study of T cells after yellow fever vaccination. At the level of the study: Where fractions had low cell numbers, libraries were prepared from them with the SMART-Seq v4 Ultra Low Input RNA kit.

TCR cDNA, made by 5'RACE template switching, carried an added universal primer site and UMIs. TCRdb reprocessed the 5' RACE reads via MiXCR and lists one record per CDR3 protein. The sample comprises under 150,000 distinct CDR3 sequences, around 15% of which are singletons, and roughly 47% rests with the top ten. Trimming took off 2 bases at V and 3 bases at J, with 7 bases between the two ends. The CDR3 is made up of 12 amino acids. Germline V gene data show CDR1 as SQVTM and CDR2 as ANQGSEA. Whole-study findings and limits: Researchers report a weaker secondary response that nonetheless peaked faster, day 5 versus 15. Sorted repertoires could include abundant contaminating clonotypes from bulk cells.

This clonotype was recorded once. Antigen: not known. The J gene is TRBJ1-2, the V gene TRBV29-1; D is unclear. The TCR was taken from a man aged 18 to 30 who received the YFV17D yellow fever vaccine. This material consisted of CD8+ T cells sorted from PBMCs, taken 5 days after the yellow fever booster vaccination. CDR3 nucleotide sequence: TGCAGCGTTGAAATGTTGGACTATGGCTACACCTTC. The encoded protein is CSVEMLDYGYTF.